This T cell receptor (beta chain) was obtained from a study of siplizumab effects on memory and regulatory T cells. The repertoire was sequenced with immunoSEQ multiplex PCR; TCRdb's copy has only in-frame clones and lacks some. The data contain around 110,000 clones, less than 95% of them singletons. As to this clone: The antigen remains unidentified.

V lost 2 bases and J lost 5, with 18 bases in between. From germline, CDR1 is MNHNS and CDR2 SASEGT. The CDR3 totals 16 residues. Broader study findings: No functional test confirmed suppression by proliferating siplizumab-culture Tregs.

Specimen: non-Treg CD4+ T cells sorted from blood. The sequence derives from a human donor in good health. The rearrangement links TRBV6-1 to TRBJ2-5; unclear D gene. CDR3 sequence reads: CASSELWVQYGETQYF. The CDR3 nucleotides are TGTGCCAGCAGTGAACTATGGGTTCAATACGGGGAGACCCAGTACTTC.